This T cell receptor (beta chain) stems from a study of cytomegalovirus exposure and HLA in healthy donors. Study results and limitations: Per published reports, the classifier diagnosed cytomegalovirus status with high specificity and sensitivity. Confirmation in vitro established that a few CMV-associated chains were specific for CMV antigens. According to a subsequent analysis, TCR clusters from the first cohort were inclined to appear together in the 120 validation repertoires.

The table came from immunoSEQ multiplex PCR; TCRdb's copy has only in-frame clones and leaves some out. The sample has about 200,000 clones; roughly 88% are singletons. Of note for this clone: Its specificity is unknown.

This CDR3 comprises 15 residues. Between the trimmed V and J ends, which lost 6 bases and 1 base, there was a span of 15 bases. Germline V gives CDR1 MDHEN, CDR2 SYDVKM. The sequenced sample consisted of PBMCs. The receptor was isolated from a woman aged 18-35 years in good health and CMV-seronegative. This rearrangement joins TRBV28 to TRBJ2-5, with D perhaps TRBD1 (5 bases). CDR3 region: CASRNTGAFQETQYF. The CDR3 region has the DNA TGTGCCAGCAGGAATACAGGAGCCTTCCAAGAGACCCAGTACTTC.